The rows below give T cell receptor beta chains drawn from one sample of a study of T cell responses to AZD1222 COVID-19 vaccine. Profiled with immunoSEQ multiplex PCR; TCRdb holds only in-frame clones, not every one. Found here are approximately 110,000 clones, about 92% of them singletons; the top ten hold approximately 1.2%. The material was peripheral blood, obtained on day 0 of AZD1222 vaccination. The receptors were sampled from an adult in good health. Each CDR3 is given with its conserved first and last residue. Each record gives: J gene, clone size, V gene, D gene, CDR3 protein, CDR3 DNA. The D gene is left open where the match is weak. Clone size is stated in some rows and not others, as once, few, many or a class when expanded.

J: TRBJ1-6; size: NA; V: TRBV6-5; D: NA; CDR3: CASLGNGGNSPLHF; DNA: TGTGCCAGCCTTGGTAACGGGGGGAATTCACCCCTCCACTTT
J: TRBJ1-6; size: NA; V: TRBV6-1; D: NA; CDR3: CASRPPTEPTPLHF; DNA: TGTGCCAGCAGACCCCCGACAGAACCTACACCCCTCCACTTT
J: TRBJ2-7; size: NA; V: TRBV3-1/TRBV3-2; D: TRBD2; CDR3: CASSLNRLATSYEQYF; DNA: TGTGCCAGCAGCCTCAATCGACTAGCGACCTCCTACGAGCAGTACTTC
J: TRBJ1-5; size: NA; V: TRBV7-8; D: NA; CDR3: CASSPREGIKPQHF; DNA: TGTGCCAGCAGCCCGAGAGAGGGGATAAAGCCCCAGCATTTT
J: TRBJ1-4; size: NA; V: TRBV24-1; D: NA; CDR3: CATSDSGREKLFF; DNA: TGTGCCACCAGTGACAGTGGACGGGAAAAACTGTTTTTT
J: TRBJ2-7; size: NA; V: TRBV4-3; D: NA; CDR3: CASSQGSEQYF; DNA: TGCGCCAGCAGCCAGGGGAGCGAGCAGTACTTC
J: TRBJ1-4; size: NA; V: TRBV15; D: NA; CDR3: CATSTSTRMGGEKLFF; DNA: TGTGCCACCAGCACCTCTACCCGAATGGGGGGTGAAAAACTGTTTTTT
J: TRBJ2-2; size: NA; V: TRBV30; D: NA; CDR3: CAWSPGLINTGELFF; DNA: TGTGCCTGGAGCCCGGGTCTGATAAACACCGGGGAGCTGTTTTTT
J: TRBJ1-5; size: NA; V: TRBV6-6; D: NA; CDR3: CASNPAVEGQPQHF; DNA: TGTGCCAGCAACCCCGCCGTAGAAGGTCAGCCCCAGCATTTT
J: TRBJ2-7; size: NA; V: TRBV19; D: NA; CDR3: CASSIGLLAYEQYF; DNA: TGTGCCAGTAGTATTGGGCTCCTAGCCTACGAGCAGTACTTC
J: TRBJ2-7; size: NA; V: TRBV7-2; D: NA; CDR3: CASSLGGAPYEQYF; DNA: TGTGCCAGCAGCTTAGGTGGAGCGCCCTACGAGCAGTACTTC
J: TRBJ2-7; size: NA; V: TRBV28; D: NA; CDR3: CASSGWGLTYEQYF; DNA: TGTGCCAGCAGTGGATGGGGACTTACCTACGAGCAGTACTTC
J: TRBJ1-2; size: NA; V: TRBV5-1; D: NA; CDR3: CASSLGTESIYGYTF; DNA: TGCGCCAGCAGCTTGGGGACAGAGTCTATATATGGCTACACCTTC
J: TRBJ2-2; size: NA; V: TRBV18; D: NA; CDR3: CASSPQGGANTGELFF; DNA: TGTGCCAGCTCACCACAAGGGGGGGCGAACACCGGGGAGCTGTTTTTT
J: TRBJ1-2; size: NA; V: TRBV14; D: TRBD1; CDR3: CASSRQGYGYTF; DNA: TGTGCCAGCAGTCGACAGGGCTATGGCTACACCTTC
J: TRBJ2-3; size: once; V: TRBV2; D: NA; CDR3: CASTSGYTDTQYF; DNA: TGTGCCAGCACCTCCGGGTACACAGATACGCAGTATTTT
J: TRBJ1-1; size: NA; V: TRBV4-2; D: NA; CDR3: CASSQDEAPLNTEAFF; DNA: TGTGCCAGCAGCCAAGATGAGGCACCACTTAACACTGAAGCTTTCTTT
J: TRBJ1-1; size: NA; V: TRBV19; D: NA; CDR3: CASSTTRRTEAFF; DNA: TGTGCCAGTAGTACAACCCGGAGAACTGAAGCTTTCTTT
J: TRBJ1-5; size: NA; V: TRBV3-1/TRBV3-2; D: TRBD1; CDR3: CASSPQGVNQPQHF; DNA: TGTGCCAGCAGCCCACAGGGGGTGAATCAGCCCCAGCATTTT
J: TRBJ2-5; size: NA; V: TRBV9; D: TRBD2; CDR3: CASSVSSGRAWETQYF; DNA: TGTGCCAGCAGCGTATCTAGCGGGAGGGCCTGGGAGACCCAGTACTTC
J: TRBJ2-7; size: NA; V: TRBV11-3; D: NA; CDR3: CASSLTGEQYF; DNA: TGTGCCAGCAGCTTAACCGGCGAGCAGTACTTC
J: TRBJ2-2; size: NA; V: TRBV5-1; D: NA; CDR3: CASSLTAPNTGELFF; DNA: TGCGCCAGCAGCTTGACGGCTCCTAACACCGGGGAGCTGTTTTTT